This section outlines one TCR beta chain sequence together with its context. The V end was cut by 4 bases, the J end by 0 bases, with 13 bases between. This CDR3 is 15 amino acids long. CDR1 is SGHRS and CDR2 is YFSETQ in the germline V gene. This sample was taken from a study of blood T cell repertoires in COVID-19. Across the study: Sources were T cells, B-cell-depleted T cells, or PBMCs; the material itself was cDNA or gDNA.

Sequenced by immunoSEQ multiplex PCR; TCRdb stores in-frame clones only, minus some. The sample holds roughly 97,000 clones, approximately 80% seen once. The rearrangement joins TRBV5-1 to TRBJ1-1, with D possibly matching TRBD1 (6 bases). Sequencing was performed on peripheral blood. The TCR sequence derives from a man between 60 and 75 years old with acute or convalescent COVID-19. This CDR3 is CASSPLGGLNTEAFF. In DNA form, the CDR3 reads TGCGCCAGCAGCCCCCTTGGGGGCCTGAACACTGAAGCTTTCTTT.